This T cell receptor beta chain derives from a study of shared clonotypes between healthy human individuals. On the study more broadly: Three plates each covered CD4 naive and memory; CD8 naive two, CD8 memory one. Study findings and constraints: Blood was the only sampled material, and tissue repertoires likely differ. Larger estimated richness was generally seen in naive subsets than in memory subsets.

Of note for this clone: Its target is not known.

The sorted-subset replicate PCRs were given around 190 ng DNA, which is around 29,000 T cell genomes. Sequenced by immunoSEQ multiplex PCR; TCRdb stores in-frame clones only, minus some. The sample has some 2,500,000 clones, approximately 94% seen once; the top ten hold roughly 0.39%. Sequencing used naive CD4+ T cells from PBMCs. Documented subset: CD45RA+ positively selected. This sequence originates from a man younger than 35 in good health. Some clones in this sample may be carry-over from other donors' samples.

CDR3 residues: CASVPGRNQPQHF. The CDR3 DNA follows: TGTGCCAGCGTCCCCGGGCGGAATCAGCCCCAGCATTTT. The chain combines TRBV2 with TRBJ1-5; D is unclear. The V gene's germline CDR1 is SNHLY and CDR2 FYNNEI. There are 13 residues in the CDR3. V lost 8 bases, J lost 4 bases, and 12 bases lay in between.